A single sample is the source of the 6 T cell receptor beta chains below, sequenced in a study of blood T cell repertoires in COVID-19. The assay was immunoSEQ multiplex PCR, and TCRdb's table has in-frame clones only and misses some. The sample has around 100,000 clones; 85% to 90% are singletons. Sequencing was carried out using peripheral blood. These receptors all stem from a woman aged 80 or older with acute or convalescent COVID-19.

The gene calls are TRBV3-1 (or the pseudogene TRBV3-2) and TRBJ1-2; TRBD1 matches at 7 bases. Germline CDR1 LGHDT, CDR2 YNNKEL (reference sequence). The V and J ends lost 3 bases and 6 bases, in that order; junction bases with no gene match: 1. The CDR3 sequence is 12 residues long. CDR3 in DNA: TGTGCCAGCAGCCAGACAGGGAATGGCTACACCTTC. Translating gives CASSQTGNGYTF.

The CDR3 nucleotides read TGTGCCAGCAGACGACAGGTTGACGCCTACGAGCAGTACTTC. The encoded protein is CASRRQVDAYEQYF. The chain combines TRBV27 with TRBJ2-7; D is perhaps TRBD1 (6 bases). The V gene's germline CDR1 is MNHEY and CDR2 SMNVEV (reference sequence). This CDR3 contains 14 residues. Trimming left V 6 bases short and J 2 bases short, with 14 bases between.

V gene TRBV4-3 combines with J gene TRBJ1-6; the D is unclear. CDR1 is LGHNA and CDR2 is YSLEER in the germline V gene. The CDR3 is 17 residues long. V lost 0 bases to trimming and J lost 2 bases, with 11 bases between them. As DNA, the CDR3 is TGCGCCAGCAGCCAAGAAGTTCGGGGAACCTATAATTCACCCCTCCACTTT. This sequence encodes CASSQEVRGTYNSPLHF.

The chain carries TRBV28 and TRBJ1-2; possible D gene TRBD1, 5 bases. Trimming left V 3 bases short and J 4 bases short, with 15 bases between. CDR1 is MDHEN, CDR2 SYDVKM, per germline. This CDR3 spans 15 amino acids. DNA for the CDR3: TGTGCCAGCAGTTTTCCCCCCTCAGGGTCCTATGGCTACACCTTC. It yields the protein CASSFPPSGSYGYTF.

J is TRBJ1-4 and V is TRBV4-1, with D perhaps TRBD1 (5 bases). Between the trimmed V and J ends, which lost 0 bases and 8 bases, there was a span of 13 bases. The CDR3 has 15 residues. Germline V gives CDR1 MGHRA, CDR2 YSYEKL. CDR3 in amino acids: CASSQDRVIGEKLFF. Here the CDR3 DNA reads TGCGCCAGCAGCCAAGACAGGGTGATTGGGGAAAAACTGTTTTTT.

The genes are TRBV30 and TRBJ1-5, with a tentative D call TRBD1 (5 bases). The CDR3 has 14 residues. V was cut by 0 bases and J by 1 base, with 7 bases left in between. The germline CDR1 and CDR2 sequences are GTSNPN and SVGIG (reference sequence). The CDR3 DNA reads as TGTGCCTGGAGTGTACAGGCAAGCAATCAGCCCCAGCATTTT. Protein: CAWSVQASNQPQHF.